This TCR beta chain comes out of a study of technical replicates of blood from a handful of donors. Trimming took 8 bases from V and 1 from J, leaving 9 bases between them. This CDR3 has 11 amino acids. Germline V gives CDR1 DFQATT, CDR2 SNEGSKA (reference sequence). The protocol was immunoSEQ multiplex PCR, while the TCRdb copy is restricted to in-frame clones and leaves out a portion. Of over 70,000 clones listed, 92% are singletons. The J gene is TRBJ2-7, the V gene TRBV20-1; D may be TRBD1 (5 bases). The TCR sequence derives from a human donor in good health. Sequenced sample: T cells isolated from PBMCs. As DNA, the CDR3 is TGCAGTACGCGACAGTCCTACGAGCAGTACTTC. Its protein is CSTRQSYEQYF.